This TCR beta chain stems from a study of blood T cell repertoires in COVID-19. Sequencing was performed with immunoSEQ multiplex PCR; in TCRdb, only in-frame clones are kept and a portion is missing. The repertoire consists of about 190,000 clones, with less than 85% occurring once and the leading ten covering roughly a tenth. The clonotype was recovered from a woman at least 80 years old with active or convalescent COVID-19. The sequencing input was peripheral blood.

The CDR3 region has the DNA TGCACGATCGGGGGGGACTCCTACAATGAGCAGTTCTTC. Amino acid sequence: CTIGGDSYNEQFF. The chain links TRBV29-1 to TRBJ2-1, with TRBD2 matching 8 bases. There are 13 residues in the CDR3. Per the germline V gene, CDR1 is SQVTM and CDR2 is ANQGSEA.